This T cell receptor beta chain was sequenced for a study of T cell repertoires in cytomegalovirus infection. At the level of the study: Public TCR beta signatures marked donors with CMV infection and the matching HLA. Regarding the study as a whole: Ex vivo responses were dominated by HLA-C-restricted CMV-specific TCR beta clonotypes. Frequencies of public TCR beta families were cumulated, and this identified carriers of CMV plus the relevant HLA.

The CDR3 consists of 15 residues. CDR1 is KGHSH and CDR2 is LQKENI in the germline V gene. The junction had 5 bases not matched to a gene; V was cut back by 3 bases and J by 5 bases. Turning to this clonotype: The antigen remains unidentified.

One entry per CDR3 protein, called by TCRdb with MiXCR from the reads. The table has around 300,000 distinct CDR3 sequences, approximately 22% seen once. This rearrangement joins TRBV18 to TRBJ2-1; the match to TRBD1 covers 9 bases. The sequence was collected from a human donor in good health (CMV status not recorded). Some clones in this sample may be carry-over from other donors' samples. The sample here was cultured PBMCs, taken from culture after CMV antigen stimulation. The CDR3 nucleotides are TGTGCCAGCTCACCGGGACAGGGTGTTAACAATGAGCAGTTCTTC. Its protein is CASSPGQGVNNEQFF.